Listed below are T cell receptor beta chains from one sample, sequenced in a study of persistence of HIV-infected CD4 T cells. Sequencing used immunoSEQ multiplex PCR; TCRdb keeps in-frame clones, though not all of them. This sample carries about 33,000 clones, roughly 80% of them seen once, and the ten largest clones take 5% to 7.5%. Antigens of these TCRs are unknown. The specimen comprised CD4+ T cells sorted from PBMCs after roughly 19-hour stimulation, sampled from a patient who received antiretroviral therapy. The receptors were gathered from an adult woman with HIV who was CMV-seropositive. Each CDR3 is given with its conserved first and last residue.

cdr3_aa: CASSLGQGGRYDEQFF; j_call: TRBJ2-1; v_call: TRBV5-1
cdr3_aa: CASRRVETNTGELFF; j_call: TRBJ2-2; v_call: TRBV19
cdr3_aa: CASSQTLDEAFF; j_call: TRBJ1-1; v_call: TRBV5-1
cdr3_aa: CATSPRLVKNTQYF; j_call: TRBJ2-3; v_call: TRBV6-5
cdr3_aa: CASSYARLAGINEQFF; j_call: TRBJ2-1; v_call: TRBV6-5
cdr3_aa: CASSHSHLNTEAFF; j_call: TRBJ1-1; v_call: TRBV3-1/TRBV3-2
cdr3_aa: CASAGRNGNTIYF; j_call: TRBJ1-3; v_call: TRBV12-3/TRBV12-4
cdr3_aa: CASSVGAGTSTDTQYF; j_call: TRBJ2-3; v_call: TRBV9
cdr3_aa: CASSTTPSSYNEQFF; j_call: TRBJ2-1; v_call: TRBV7-9
cdr3_aa: CASSLTLAGGPFF; j_call: TRBJ2-1; v_call: TRBV5-6
cdr3_aa: CASSVGGQAGSYGYTF; j_call: TRBJ1-2; v_call: TRBV9
cdr3_aa: CASSLARALNTEAFF; j_call: TRBJ1-1; v_call: TRBV7-2
cdr3_aa: CASRLDRGTGELFF; j_call: TRBJ2-2; v_call: TRBV6-4
cdr3_aa: CASSYSPTGPQRTEAFF; j_call: TRBJ1-1; v_call: TRBV6-2/TRBV6-3
cdr3_aa: CASSWAGTSGGAREQYF; j_call: TRBJ2-7; v_call: TRBV7-2
cdr3_aa: CASRAGGAYNEQFF; j_call: TRBJ2-1; v_call: TRBV10-2
cdr3_aa: CASSIRWGGQSYEQYF; j_call: TRBJ2-7; v_call: TRBV19
cdr3_aa: CASRDYRNSPLHF; j_call: TRBJ1-6; v_call: TRBV28
cdr3_aa: CASSYSARALTDTQYF; j_call: TRBJ2-3; v_call: TRBV6-5
cdr3_aa: CASSLRSGGNTGELFF; j_call: TRBJ2-2; v_call: TRBV5-1
cdr3_aa: CASSVSLAGETTQYF; j_call: TRBJ2-3; v_call: TRBV9
cdr3_aa: CASLFEGLTTNEKLFF; j_call: TRBJ1-4; v_call: TRBV2
cdr3_aa: CASSPRGWQETQYF; j_call: TRBJ2-5; v_call: TRBV10-1
cdr3_aa: CASIILTGGFEKLFF; j_call: TRBJ1-4; v_call: TRBV23-1
cdr3_aa: CASSFLGRVTEAFF; j_call: TRBJ1-1; v_call: TRBV5-5